This TCR beta chain stems from a study of cytotoxic CD8 clonotypes in ibrutinib-treated CLL. The V end was cut by 3 bases, the J end by 6 bases, with 13 bases between. This CDR3 is built from 14 residues. The V gene's germline CDR1 is MDHEN and CDR2 SYDVKM. Deep sequencing aimed at 1 in 200,000 to 1 in 1 million T cells' resolution. Profiling relied on immunoSEQ multiplex PCR, and the TCRdb table lists in-frame clones only, not all of them. The sample lists 250,000 to 350,000 clones; more than 70% were seen once. The TCR was taken from a human donor with chronic lymphocytic leukemia. This sample comprised PBMCs, obtained at disease progression, from a patient treated with ibrutinib. This sequence joins TRBV28 and TRBJ2-3; D call uncertain. CDR3 sequence reads: CASSLQRPRDTQYF. The CDR3 DNA follows: TGTGCCAGCAGTTTGCAACGTCCGCGGGATACGCAGTATTTT.